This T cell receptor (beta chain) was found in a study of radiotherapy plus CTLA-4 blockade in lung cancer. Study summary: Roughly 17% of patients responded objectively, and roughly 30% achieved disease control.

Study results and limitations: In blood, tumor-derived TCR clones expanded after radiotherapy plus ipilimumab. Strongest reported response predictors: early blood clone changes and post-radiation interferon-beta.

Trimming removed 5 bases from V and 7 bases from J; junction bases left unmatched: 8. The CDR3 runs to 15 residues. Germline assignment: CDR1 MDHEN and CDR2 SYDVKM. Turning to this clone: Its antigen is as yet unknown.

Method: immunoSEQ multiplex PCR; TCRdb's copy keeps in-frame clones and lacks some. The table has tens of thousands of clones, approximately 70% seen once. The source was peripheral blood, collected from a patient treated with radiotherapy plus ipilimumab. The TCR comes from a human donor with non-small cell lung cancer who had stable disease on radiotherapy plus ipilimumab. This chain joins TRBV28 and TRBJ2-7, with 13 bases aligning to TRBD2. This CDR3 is CASSGTSGNLREQYF. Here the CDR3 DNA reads TGTGCCAGCAGTGGGACTAGCGGGAACCTACGGGAGCAGTACTTC.